Listed below are T cell receptor beta chains from one sample, sequenced in a study of T cells after yellow fever vaccination. TCRdb called the 5' RACE reads again in MiXCR, with one record for every CDR3 protein. Of more than 250,000 distinct CDR3 sequences in the sample, roughly 7% are singletons; the top ten hold over 15%. The sample consisted of PBMCs, taken roughly 46 days after the first yellow fever vaccination. These receptors were collected from a man between 18 and 29 years old who received the YFV17D yellow fever vaccine. Both conserved end residues are part of each CDR3. D genes are given only for firm matches. Clone sizes are given selectively: once, few, many, or a class where the clone is expanded.

TRBJ2-3	few	TRBD1	TRBV9	CASSVGGTGGGSTDTQYF	TGTGCCAGCAGCGTAGGCGGGACAGGGGGCGGAAGCACAGATACGCAGTATTTT
TRBJ2-5	few	-	TRBV5-1	CASSLLLRGQETQYF	TGCGCCAGCAGCTTGTTGTTAAGGGGTCAAGAGACCCAGTACTTC
TRBJ1-2	few	TRBD1	TRBV6-6	CASSGQENYGYTF	TGTGCCAGCAGTGGACAGGAGAACTATGGCTACACCTTC
TRBJ1-2	few	-	TRBV20-1	CSASGTPVGYTF	TGCAGTGCTAGCGGGACTCCAGTGGGCTACACCTTC
TRBJ1-2	few	-	TRBV19	CASSIGGNIYGYTF	TGTGCCAGTAGTATCGGAGGGAATATCTATGGCTACACCTTC
TRBJ2-1	few	-	TRBV5-1	CASSYRDQTYNEQFF	TGCGCCAGCAGCTACCGGGACCAAACTTACAATGAGCAGTTCTTC
TRBJ2-3	many	TRBD2	TRBV20-1	CSAKPSGKITDTQYF	TGCAGTGCCAAACCTAGCGGGAAGATCACAGATACGCAGTATTTT
TRBJ2-2	few	TRBD2	TRBV5-1	CASSLSLAGENTGELFF	TGCGCCAGCAGCTTGTCACTAGCGGGAGAGAACACCGGGGAGCTGTTTTTT
TRBJ2-2	few	-	TRBV30	CAWTVWDRNTGELFF	TGTGCCTGGACCGTTTGGGATCGGAACACCGGGGAGCTGTTTTTT
TRBJ1-1	few	-	TRBV24-1	CATSPDGNTEAFF	TGTGCCACATCTCCCGACGGGAACACTGAAGCTTTCTTT
TRBJ1-4	-	-	TRBV5-1	CASRGGEKLFF	TGCGCCAGCAGGGGTGGTGAAAAACTGTTTTTT
TRBJ2-5	few	-	TRBV28	CAIPEGKETQYF	TGTGCCATCCCGGAGGGGAAAGAGACCCAGTACTTC
TRBJ2-5	many	-	TRBV9	CASSDRDSGLRTQYF	TGTGCCAGCAGCGATCGGGACTCCGGTCTCAGGACCCAGTACTTC
TRBJ2-1	few	-	TRBV14	CASSPAGGRVEQFF	TGTGCCAGCAGCCCGGCCGGAGGTCGGGTTGAGCAGTTCTTC
TRBJ2-2	-	-	TRBV10-3	CAIRAGTVIGELFF	TGTGCCATTCGAGCCGGAACAGTTATCGGGGAGCTGTTTTTT
TRBJ2-3	-	-	TRBV11-2	CASSLPPGLTDTTPGTDTQYF	TGTGCCAGCAGCCTTCCGCCGGGACTGACGGATACGACACCGGGCACAGATACGCAGTATTTT
TRBJ2-5	-	-	TRBV7-8	CASSLQTVGGETQYF	TGTGCCAGCAGCCTACAAACGGTAGGAGGAGAGACCCAGTACTTC
TRBJ1-2	-	TRBD1	TRBV4-2	CASSQGTGGPYGYTF	TGTGCCAGCAGCCAGGGGACAGGAGGACCATATGGCTACACCTTC
TRBJ1-1	-	-	TRBV6-5	CASSYSCGPWGTEAFF	TGTGCCAGCAGTTACTCTTGCGGACCGTGGGGCACTGAAGCTTTCTTT
TRBJ1-1	-	-	TRBV9	CASSGGVTEAFF	TGTGCCAGCAGCGGGGGGGTTACTGAAGCTTTCTTT
TRBJ2-1	few	TRBD1	TRBV7-2	CASTLPGQGEYNEQFF	TGTGCCAGCACCCTCCCCGGACAGGGGGAGTACAATGAGCAGTTCTTC
TRBJ1-1	many	-	TRBV27	CASSLTFSNINTEAFF	TGTGCCAGCAGTTTAACTTTTTCGAATATAAACACTGAAGCTTTCTTT
TRBJ2-3	-	TRBD2	TRBV5-1	CASSTGLARFPTDTQYF	TGCGCCAGCAGCACTGGACTAGCGCGCTTCCCCACAGATACGCAGTATTTT
TRBJ2-7	-	-	TRBV6-1	CASSEDYYTEQYF	TGTGCCAGCAGTGAAGACTACTACACCGAGCAGTACTTC
TRBJ2-2	many	-	TRBV18	CASSPIRGQNTGELFF	TGTGCCAGCTCACCAATCAGGGGTCAAAACACCGGGGAGCTGTTTTTT
TRBJ2-3	-	-	TRBV9	CASTPWGRVTDTQYF	TGTGCCAGCACCCCCTGGGGCCGGGTCACAGATACGCAGTATTTT
TRBJ1-6	-	-	TRBV19	CASSIGLQPNSPLHF	TGTGCCAGTAGTATAGGCCTTCAGCCGAATTCACCCCTCCACTTT
TRBJ1-4	many	-	TRBV12-3/TRBV12-4	CASSLRGGEKLFF	TGTGCCAGCAGTCTTAGGGGAGGAGAAAAACTGTTTTTT
TRBJ2-3	-	TRBD2	TRBV7-3	CASSPWGGVSPDTQYF	TGTGCCAGCAGCCCTTGGGGGGGGGTCTCCCCAGATACGCAGTATTTT
TRBJ2-5	few	TRBD1	TRBV20-1	CSARATGEETQYF	TGCAGTGCTAGAGCTACAGGGGAGGAGACCCAGTACTTC
TRBJ1-4	-	TRBD1	TRBV28	CASIDRGEKLFF	TGTGCCAGCATAGACAGGGGGGAAAAACTGTTTTTT
TRBJ1-6	few	-	TRBV20-1	CSASAQGGNSPLHF	TGCAGTGCTAGTGCCCAGGGAGGGAATTCACCCCTCCACTTT
TRBJ2-1	few	TRBD1	TRBV6-1	CASSGNRQGSSYNEQFF	TGTGCCAGCAGTGGAAATAGACAGGGGAGCTCCTACAATGAGCAGTTCTTC
TRBJ1-5	many	-	TRBV5-5	CASSLDSLDQPQHF	TGTGCCAGCAGCCTGGACAGTTTAGATCAGCCCCAGCATTTT
TRBJ2-5	-	-	TRBV11-1	CASSYRGRLIETQYF	TGTGCCAGCAGCTACCGGGGCCGACTAATAGAGACCCAGTACTTC
TRBJ2-3	many	-	TRBV3-1	CASSQAGGGTDTQYF	TGTGCCAGCAGCCAAGCCGGGGGTGGCACAGATACGCAGTATTTT
TRBJ2-5	many	-	TRBV20-1	CSARDLAQETQYF	TGCAGTGCTAGAGATCTAGCCCAAGAGACCCAGTACTTC
TRBJ2-3	many	TRBD2	TRBV11-2	CASSWGLAGADTQYF	TGTGCCAGCAGCTGGGGACTAGCGGGGGCGGATACGCAGTATTTT
TRBJ1-2	-	TRBD1	TRBV2	CASTSGTDLYGYTF	TGTGCCAGCACCTCAGGGACAGATCTCTATGGCTACACCTTC
TRBJ2-7	few	-	TRBV6-2/TRBV6-3	CASSYSLGGSYEQYF	TGTGCCAGCAGTTACTCCTTGGGCGGTTCCTACGAGCAGTACTTC
TRBJ1-5	-	-	TRBV20-1	CSASAGGGPNQPQHF	TGCAGTGCTAGCGCCGGCGGGGGACCAAATCAGCCCCAGCATTTT
TRBJ2-4	few	TRBD2	TRBV12-3/TRBV12-4	CASSPTGGDIQYF	TGTGCCAGCAGCCCGACCGGGGGGGACATTCAGTACTTC
TRBJ2-3	many	TRBD2	TRBV24-1	CATSDARTSGGVGDTQYF	TGTGCCACCAGTGATGCGCGAACTAGCGGGGGGGTTGGAGATACGCAGTATTTT
TRBJ1-1	many	TRBD1	TRBV5-1	CASSLTGGGTEAFF	TGCGCCAGCAGCTTAACAGGGGGAGGCACTGAAGCTTTCTTT
TRBJ1-5	few	-	TRBV19	CASSLRGPKPQHF	TGTGCCAGTAGTCTCCGGGGGCCAAAACCCCAGCATTTT
TRBJ2-3	many	-	TRBV7-2	CASSRSDTQYF	TGTGCCAGCAGCCGCTCGGATACGCAGTATTTT
TRBJ1-5	-	-	TRBV7-2	CASSLAPGVPQHF	TGTGCCAGCAGCTTAGCCCCGGGTGTGCCCCAGCATTTT
TRBJ2-2	-	-	TRBV6-1	CASRFVGGTGELFF	TGTGCCAGCAGATTCGTAGGGGGCACCGGGGAGCTGTTTTTT
TRBJ1-2	-	-	TRBV6-1	CASAVDGYGYTF	TGTGCCAGCGCAGTAGACGGCTATGGCTACACCTTC
TRBJ2-3	many	-	TRBV12-3/TRBV12-4	CASSPPVSTSTDTQYF	TGTGCCAGCAGCCCCCCCGTCAGCACTAGCACAGATACGCAGTATTTT
TRBJ1-5	-	-	TRBV5-1	CASSKGGTGNQPQHF	TGCGCCAGCAGCAAGGGGGGCACGGGGAATCAGCCCCAGCATTTT
TRBJ2-5	many	-	TRBV7-9	CASSSDGSWLQETQYF	TGTGCCAGCAGCTCGGACGGCTCTTGGTTACAAGAGACCCAGTACTTC
TRBJ1-1	many	-	TRBV6-6	CASGTDTEAFF	TGTGCCAGCGGGACGGACACTGAAGCTTTCTTT
TRBJ1-1	few	-	TRBV5-4	CEARADGNTEAFF	TGTGAAGCCCGAGCTGATGGTAACACTGAAGCTTTCTTT
TRBJ1-1	few	TRBD1	TRBV6-2/TRBV6-3	CASSYFQGALAEAFF	TGTGCCAGCAGTTACTTCCAGGGGGCACTCGCTGAAGCTTTCTTT